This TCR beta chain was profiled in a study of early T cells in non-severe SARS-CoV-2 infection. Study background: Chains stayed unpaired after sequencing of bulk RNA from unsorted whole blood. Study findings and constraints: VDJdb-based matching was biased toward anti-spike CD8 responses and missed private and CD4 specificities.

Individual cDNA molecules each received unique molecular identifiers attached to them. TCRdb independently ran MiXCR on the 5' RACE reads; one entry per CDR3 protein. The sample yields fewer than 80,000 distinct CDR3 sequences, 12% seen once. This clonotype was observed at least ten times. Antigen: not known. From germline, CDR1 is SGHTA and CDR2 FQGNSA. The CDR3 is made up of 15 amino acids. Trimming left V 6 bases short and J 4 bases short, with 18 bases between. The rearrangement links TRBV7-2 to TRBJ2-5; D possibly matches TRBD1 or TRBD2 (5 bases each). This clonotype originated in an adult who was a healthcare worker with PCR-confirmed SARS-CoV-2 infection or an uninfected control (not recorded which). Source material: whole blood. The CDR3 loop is CASRFPGLGRETQYF. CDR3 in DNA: TGTGCCAGCAGATTTCCGGGGCTGGGGCGAGAGACCCAGTACTTC.